Sequencing of this T cell receptor beta chain was carried out in a study of spatial heterogeneity in lung cancer. Study results and caveats: There were more appearances of ubiquitous expanded tumor TCRs in blood at resection than at follow-up.

This clonotype was detected many times. Its target is not known. Time point reported: sample taken at primary tumor resection. Whole RNA, which was extracted from tumor, nontumor lung tissue or frozen PBMC, was sequenced without any cell sorting. V dropped 4 bases and J dropped 7 bases, with 16 bases sitting between them. The germline V gene has CDR1 MNHEY and CDR2 SVGAGI. The CDR3 has 14 amino acids. One entry per CDR3 protein results from TCRdb running MiXCR on the 5' RACE reads. Of some 41,000 distinct CDR3 sequences listed, approximately 7% are singletons. This chain uses TRBV6-5 with TRBJ1-2, with D perhaps matching TRBD1 (6 bases). This specimen consisted of PBMCs, obtained at surgery. This TCR was sampled from a female donor with early-stage non-small cell lung cancer. The CDR3 DNA reads as TGTGCCAGCAGTTCCCACAGGGTTCAGGGTGGCTACACCTTC. It translates to CASSSHRVQGGYTF.